The source of this T cell receptor (beta chain) is a study of T cell responses to AZD1222 COVID-19 vaccine. A note on this clone: Its antigen remains unknown.

General study points: Baseline serology detected seropositivity in only six or seven AZD1222 recipients. Spike-specific TCR repertoires showed rising breadth and depth after two AZD1222 doses. The donor group comprised mostly white British people and more females; the analysis possibly underestimated clonal diversity.

The method was immunoSEQ multiplex PCR; TCRdb's version includes in-frame clones alone and lacks a portion of them. The repertoire holds about 89,000 clones, with around 91% as singletons. The length of the CDR3 is 13 residues. V shed 5 bases, J shed 5 bases, and the junction held 6 bases outside the gene matches. The germline CDR1 and CDR2 sequences are SGHNT and YYREEE (reference sequence). J is TRBJ2-5 and V is TRBV5-4; 7 positions match TRBD1. This sequence originates from an adult in good health. Sequencing used peripheral blood, obtained on day 0 of MenACWY control vaccination. The CDR3, as DNA: TGTGCCAGCAGACACAGGGGTGGTGAGACCCAGTACTTC. This translates into CASRHRGGETQYF.